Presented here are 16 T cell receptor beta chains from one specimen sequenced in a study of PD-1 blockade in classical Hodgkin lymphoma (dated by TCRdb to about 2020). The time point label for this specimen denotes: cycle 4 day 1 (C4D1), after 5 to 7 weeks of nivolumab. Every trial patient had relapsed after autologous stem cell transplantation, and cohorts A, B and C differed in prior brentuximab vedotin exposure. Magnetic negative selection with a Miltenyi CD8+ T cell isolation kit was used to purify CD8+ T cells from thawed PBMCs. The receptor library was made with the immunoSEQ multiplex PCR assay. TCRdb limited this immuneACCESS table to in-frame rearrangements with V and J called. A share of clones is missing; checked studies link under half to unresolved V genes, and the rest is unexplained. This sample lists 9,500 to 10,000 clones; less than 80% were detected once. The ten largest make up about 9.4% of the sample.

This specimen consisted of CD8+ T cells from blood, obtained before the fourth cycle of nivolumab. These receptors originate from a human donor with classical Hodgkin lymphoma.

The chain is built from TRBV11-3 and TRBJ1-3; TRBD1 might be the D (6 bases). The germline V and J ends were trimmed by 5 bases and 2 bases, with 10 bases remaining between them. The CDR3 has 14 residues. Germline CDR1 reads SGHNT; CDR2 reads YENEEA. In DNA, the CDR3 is TGTGCCAGCAGCCCGACAGGCCCTGGAAACACCATATATTTT. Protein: CASSPTGPGNTIYF. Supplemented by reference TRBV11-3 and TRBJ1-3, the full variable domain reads EAGVVQSPRYKIIEKKQPVAFWCNPISGHNTLYWYLQNLGQGPELLIRYENEEAVDDSQLPKDRFSAERLKGVDSTLKIQPAELGDSAVYLCASSPTGPGNTIYFGEGSWLTVV.

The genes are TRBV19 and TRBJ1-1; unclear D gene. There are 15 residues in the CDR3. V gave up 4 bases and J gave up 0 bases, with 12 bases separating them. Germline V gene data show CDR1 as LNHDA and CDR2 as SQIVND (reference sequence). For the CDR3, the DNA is TGTGCCAGTAGTAGCTCCCCAACTATGAACACTGAAGCTTTCTTT. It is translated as CASSSSPTMNTEAFF. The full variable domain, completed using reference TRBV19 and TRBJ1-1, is DGGITQSPKYLFRKEGQNVTLSCEQNLNHDAMYWYRQDPGQGLRLIYYSQIVNDFQKGDIAEGYSVSREKKESFPLTVTSAQKNPTAFYLCASSSSPTMNTEAFFGQGTRLTVV.

The CDR3 spells CASSFRGSSTDTQYF. DNA of the CDR3: TGTGCCAGCAGCTTCAGGGGCAGTAGCACAGATACGCAGTATTTT. V usage is TRBV7-7 and J usage is TRBJ2-3, with D perhaps TRBD1 (6 bases). Trimming removed 3 bases from V and 0 bases from J, with 10 bases in between. Germline V gene data show CDR1 as SSHAT and CDR2 as FNYEAQ (reference sequence). The CDR3 totals 15 residues.

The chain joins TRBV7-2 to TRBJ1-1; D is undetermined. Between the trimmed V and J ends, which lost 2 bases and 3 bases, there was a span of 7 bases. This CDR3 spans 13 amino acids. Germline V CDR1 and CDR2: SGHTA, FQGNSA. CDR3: CASSLSDYTEAFF. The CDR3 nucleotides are TGTGCCAGCAGCTTATCAGATTACACTGAAGCTTTCTTT.

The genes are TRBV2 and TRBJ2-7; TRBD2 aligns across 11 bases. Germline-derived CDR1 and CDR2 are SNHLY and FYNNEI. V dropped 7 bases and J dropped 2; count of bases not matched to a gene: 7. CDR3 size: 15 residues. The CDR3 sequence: CASIMTSGTTYEQYF. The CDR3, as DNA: TGTGCCAGCATTATGACTAGCGGGACAACCTACGAGCAGTACTTC. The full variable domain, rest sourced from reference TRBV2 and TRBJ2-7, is EPEVTQTPSHQVTQMGQEVILRCVPISNHLYFYWYRQILGQKVEFLVSFYNNEISEKSEIFDDQFSVERPDGSNFTLKIRSTKLEDSAMYFCASIMTSGTTYEQYFGPGTRLTVT.

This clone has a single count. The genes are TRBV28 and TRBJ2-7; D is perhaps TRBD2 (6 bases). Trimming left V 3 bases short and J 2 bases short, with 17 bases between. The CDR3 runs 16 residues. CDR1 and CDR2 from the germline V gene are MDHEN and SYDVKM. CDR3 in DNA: TGTGCCAGCAGTTTCTGGCACGGGACTCAGACCTACGAGCAGTACTTC. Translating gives CASSFWHGTQTYEQYF.

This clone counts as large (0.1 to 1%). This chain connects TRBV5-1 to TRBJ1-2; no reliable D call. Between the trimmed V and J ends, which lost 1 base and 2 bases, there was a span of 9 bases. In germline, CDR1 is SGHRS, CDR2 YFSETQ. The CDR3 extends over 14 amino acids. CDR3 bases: TGCGCCAGCAGCTTGTCCGGGATCAACTATGGCTACACCTTC. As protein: CASSLSGINYGYTF.

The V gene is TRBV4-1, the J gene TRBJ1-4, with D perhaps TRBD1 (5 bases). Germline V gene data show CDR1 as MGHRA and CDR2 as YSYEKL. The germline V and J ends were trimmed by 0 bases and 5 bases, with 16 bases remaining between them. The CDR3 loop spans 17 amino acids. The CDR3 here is CASSQEGGFGENEKLFF. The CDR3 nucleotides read TGCGCCAGCAGCCAAGAGGGGGGGTTTGGGGAGAATGAAAAACTGTTTTTT.

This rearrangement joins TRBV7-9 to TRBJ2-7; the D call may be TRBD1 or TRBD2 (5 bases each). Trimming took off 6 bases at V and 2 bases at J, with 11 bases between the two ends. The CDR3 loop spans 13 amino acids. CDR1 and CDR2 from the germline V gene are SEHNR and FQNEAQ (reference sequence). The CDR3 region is CASSQGRTYEQYF. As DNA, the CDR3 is TGTGCCAGCAGTCAGGGACGTACCTACGAGCAGTACTTC.

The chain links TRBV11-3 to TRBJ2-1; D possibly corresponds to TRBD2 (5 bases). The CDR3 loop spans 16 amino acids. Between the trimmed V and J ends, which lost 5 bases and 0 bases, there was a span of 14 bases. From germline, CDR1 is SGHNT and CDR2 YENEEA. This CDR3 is CASSPRTRVSYNEQFF. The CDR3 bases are TGTGCCAGCAGCCCCCGGACGCGGGTCTCCTACAATGAGCAGTTCTTC.

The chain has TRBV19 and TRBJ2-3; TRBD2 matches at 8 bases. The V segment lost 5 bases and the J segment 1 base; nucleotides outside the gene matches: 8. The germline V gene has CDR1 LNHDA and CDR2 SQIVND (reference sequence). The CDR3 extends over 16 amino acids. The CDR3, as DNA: TGTGCCAGTAGTTCGTCGGGGACTAGTGGCACAGATACGCAGTATTTT. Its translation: CASSSSGTSGTDTQYF.

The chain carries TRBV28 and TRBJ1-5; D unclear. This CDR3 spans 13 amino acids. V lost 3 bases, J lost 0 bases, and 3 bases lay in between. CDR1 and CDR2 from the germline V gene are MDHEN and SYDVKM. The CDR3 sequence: CASSLGSNQPQHF. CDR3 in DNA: TGTGCCAGCAGTTTGGGTAGCAATCAGCCCCAGCATTTT. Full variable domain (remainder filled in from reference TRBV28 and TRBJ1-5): DVKVTQSSRYLVKRTGEKVFLECVQDMDHENMFWYRQDPGLGLRLIYFSYDVKMKEKGDIPEGYSVSREKKERFSLILESASTNQTSMYLCASSLGSNQPQHFGDGTRLSIL.

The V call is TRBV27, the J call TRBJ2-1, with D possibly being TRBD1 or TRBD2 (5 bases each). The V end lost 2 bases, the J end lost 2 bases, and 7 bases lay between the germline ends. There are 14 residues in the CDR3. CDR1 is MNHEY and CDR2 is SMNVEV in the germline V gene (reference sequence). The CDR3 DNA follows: TGTGCCAGCAGTTTACGGGGCCCCTACAATGAGCAGTTCTTC. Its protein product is CASSLRGPYNEQFF.

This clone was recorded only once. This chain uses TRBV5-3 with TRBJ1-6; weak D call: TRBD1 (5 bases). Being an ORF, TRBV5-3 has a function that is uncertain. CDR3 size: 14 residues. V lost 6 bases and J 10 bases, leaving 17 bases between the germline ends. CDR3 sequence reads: CARNAGTARSPLHF. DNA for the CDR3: TGTGCCAGAAACGCCGGGACCGCCAGGTCACCCCTCCACTTT.

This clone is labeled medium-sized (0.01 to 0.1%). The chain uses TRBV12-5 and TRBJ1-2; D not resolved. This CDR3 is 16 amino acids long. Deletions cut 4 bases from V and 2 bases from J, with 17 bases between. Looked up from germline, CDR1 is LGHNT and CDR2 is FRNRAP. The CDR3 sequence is CASGWPLQRGNYGYTF. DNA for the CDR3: TGTGCTAGTGGTTGGCCACTTCAACGAGGGAACTATGGCTACACCTTC.

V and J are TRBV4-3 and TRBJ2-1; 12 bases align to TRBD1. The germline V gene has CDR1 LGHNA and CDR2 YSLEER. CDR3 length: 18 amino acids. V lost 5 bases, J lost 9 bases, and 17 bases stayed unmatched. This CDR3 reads CASSIRDRGHSIGSEQFF. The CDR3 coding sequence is TGCGCCAGCAGCATCCGGGACAGGGGGCACTCAATCGGTAGTGAGCAGTTCTTC.